Listed below are T cell receptor beta chains from one sample, sequenced in a study of OX40 agonist ivuxolimab in advanced cancers. Using immunoSEQ multiplex PCR, the repertoire was profiled, and TCRdb retains in-frame clones only, with some absent. The data show roughly 60,000 clones, with approximately 90% seen just once and almost 0.45% held by the top ten. The sample here was CD4+ or CD8+ T cells sorted from blood, taken in a trial of the OX40 agonist ivuxolimab. Receptor source: an adult with an advanced solid tumor such as melanoma, head and neck, liver or kidney cancer. Each CDR3 is given with its conserved first and last residue. The D gene is left open where the match is weak. The listing skips clone size in some rows; elsewhere it reads once, few, many or a size class.

cdr3_nt cdr3_aa d_call clone_size j_call v_call
TGTGCCAGCAGTTCCCGAGGGGGGGTAAATTACGAGCAGTACTTC CASSSRGGVNYEQYF . . TRBJ2-7 TRBV28
TGTGCCAGTAGTATCACTCGCAATGAGCAGTTCTTC CASSITRNEQFF . . TRBJ2-1 TRBV19
TGTGCCAGCATCGCGGGAGGCACAGATACGCAGTATTTT CASIAGGTDTQYF TRBD2 . TRBJ2-3 TRBV2
TGTGCCAGCAGTAGGGCGGATGAGCAGTTCTTC CASSRADEQFF . . TRBJ2-1 TRBV7-6
TGTGCCAGCAGCGGGGGGGAAACCGGGGAGCTGTTTTTT CASSGGETGELFF TRBD2 . TRBJ2-2 TRBV11-2
TGTGCCAGCTCACCACAATTATCCCTTACCCACGAGCAGTACTTC CASSPQLSLTHEQYF . . TRBJ2-7 TRBV18
TGTGCTGGGGCCGAGGACAGGGTACGCGGAAACACCATATATTTT CAGAEDRVRGNTIYF TRBD1 . TRBJ1-3 TRBV11-2
TGTGCCAGCAGCCCAAGAGGGGTGGATACGCAGTATTTT CASSPRGVDTQYF . . TRBJ2-3 TRBV7-9
TGTGCCAGCAGCTTAGAGCGTGGCAGTAAAGCTTTCTTT CASSLERGSKAFF . . TRBJ1-1 TRBV11-2
TGTGCCAGCAGCAATTCCAGGGGGAGCACTGAAGCTTTCTTT CASSNSRGSTEAFF TRBD1 . TRBJ1-1 TRBV7-2
TGTGCCAGCAGCGTAGCGGGGGCCACAGATACGCAGTATTTT CASSVAGATDTQYF . . TRBJ2-3 TRBV9
TGTGCCACTAGCGTATCAACAGATACGCAGTATTTT CATSVSTDTQYF TRBD2 once TRBJ2-3 TRBV12-5
TGCGCCAGCAGCTTGGCGACGGGGACGAACACCGGGGAGCTGTTTTTT CASSLATGTNTGELFF . . TRBJ2-2 TRBV5-1
TGTGCCAGTAGTATTAGCAGGGTAAACGGGGGCTCGGATACGCAGTATTTT CASSISRVNGGSDTQYF . . TRBJ2-3 TRBV19
TGTGCCAGCAGCATTCCTATCGTGGAGACCCAGTACTTC CASSIPIVETQYF . . TRBJ2-5 TRBV5-8
TGTGCCAGTAGCAAGATACAAAAGTTGGCTGGAAACACCATATATTTT CASSKIQKLAGNTIYF . . TRBJ1-3 TRBV19
TGCAGTGCTAGGTCACCCGGGGGCTACACCTTC CSARSPGGYTF . . TRBJ1-2 TRBV20-1
TGTGCCAGCAGCTTAAGGACTAGTTCCTCCCATGAGCAGTTCTTC CASSLRTSSSHEQFF TRBD2 . TRBJ2-1 TRBV7-2
TGTGCCAGCAGTGGGGGGCAGGGGACCTCCCACGGCTACACCTTC CASSGGQGTSHGYTF . . TRBJ1-2 TRBV2